One and the same sample provided the 5 T cell receptor beta chains below, sequenced in a study of T cells after yellow fever vaccination. From the 5' RACE reads, TCRdb called clonotypes with MiXCR, one entry per CDR3 protein. The data hold about 25,000 distinct CDR3 sequences, with roughly 3.3% observed a single time. Specimen: PBMCs, either bulk or a sorted T-cell subset (CD4+, CD8+, memory, or dextramer-sorted; not recorded which), collected about 49 days after the first yellow fever vaccination. The receptors originated from a man younger than 35 who received the YFV17D yellow fever vaccine.

This clonotype was observed at least ten times. The V and J genes are TRBV7-9 and TRBJ2-3, with 9 bases aligning to TRBD2. J was trimmed by 6 bases and V by 2 bases; bases with no gene match: 9. From germline, CDR1 is SEHNR and CDR2 FQNEAQ (reference sequence). This CDR3 has 16 amino acids. DNA of the CDR3: TGTGCCAGCAGCTTATCGCGGGGGGGCAAGGGGGATACGCAGTATTTT. Its protein is CASSLSRGGKGDTQYF.

This clonotype qualifies as medium-sized (0.01 to 0.1%). The chain carries TRBV29-1 and TRBJ1-1; D possibly corresponds to TRBD1 (6 bases). Trimming removed 7 bases at V and 3 bases at J, with 15 bases between. This CDR3 contains 13 residues. CDR1 and CDR2 from the germline V gene are SQVTM and ANQGSEA. CDR3 region: CSAQHRADTEAFF. In nucleotides, the CDR3 is TGCAGCGCCCAACACAGGGCGGACACTGAAGCTTTCTTT.

By share of the sample, this clonotype is medium-sized. The chain couples TRBV15 to TRBJ2-3, with unresolved D. The CDR3 loop spans 11 amino acids. CDR1 and CDR2 (germline): LNHNV, YYDKDF (reference sequence). Trimming cost V 0 bases and J 10 bases, with 5 bases left between them. The CDR3 loop is CATSRETAQYF. CDR3 DNA: TGTGCCACCAGCAGAGAAACGGCGCAGTATTTT.

In its sample, this clonotype was seen many times. The V call is TRBV27, the J call TRBJ2-7; TRBD2 aligns across 7 bases. Trimming removed 10 bases from V and 6 bases from J; junction bases left unmatched: 15. Germline-derived CDR1 and CDR2 are MNHEY and SMNVEV (reference sequence). The CDR3 is 14 residues long. The chain's CDR3 is CATYKTGGAGEQYF. In DNA form, the CDR3 reads TGTGCCACCTACAAGACGGGGGGTGCCGGCGAGCAGTACTTC.

This clonotype was seen repeatedly, ten times or more. The gene calls are TRBV7-2 and TRBJ1-2, with 7 bases fitting TRBD1. The J segment lost 4 bases and the V segment lost 9 bases, leaving 5 bases of the junction unmatched. The CDR3 consists of 12 residues. Germline assignment: CDR1 SGHTA and CDR2 FQGNSA. Written as DNA, the CDR3 is TGTGCCAGTCAGGGGGACGGCTATGGCTACACCTTC. This translates into CASQGDGYGYTF.